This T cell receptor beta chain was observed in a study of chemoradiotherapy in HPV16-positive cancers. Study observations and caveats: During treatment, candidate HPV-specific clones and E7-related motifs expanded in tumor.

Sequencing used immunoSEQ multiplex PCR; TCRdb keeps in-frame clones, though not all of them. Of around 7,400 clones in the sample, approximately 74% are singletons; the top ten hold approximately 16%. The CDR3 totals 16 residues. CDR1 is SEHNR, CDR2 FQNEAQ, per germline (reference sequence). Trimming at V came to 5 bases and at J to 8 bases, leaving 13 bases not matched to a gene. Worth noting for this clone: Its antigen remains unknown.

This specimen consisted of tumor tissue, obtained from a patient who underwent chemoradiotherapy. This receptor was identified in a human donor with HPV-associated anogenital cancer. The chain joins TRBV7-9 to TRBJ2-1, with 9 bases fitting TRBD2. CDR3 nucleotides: TGTGCCAGCAGCCGCCTCCTTAGCGGGGGTACGGATGAGCAGTTCTTC. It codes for CASSRLLSGGTDEQFF.